This entry concerns a single T cell receptor (beta chain). What antigen it recognizes has not been identified. It has no much larger one-base neighbor in the sample; base qualities were not kept. The method behind the library was the immunoSEQ multiplex PCR assay. For TCR sequencing, RNA was extracted from every sample and reverse transcribed into cDNA to serve as template. First-strand cDNA was synthesized with SuperScript III using a 2:1 mix of oligo-dT and random hexamers. A synthetic immune receptor repertoire was used to assess amplification bias, and residual bias was removed computationally. The study's own analysis went as follows. After raw reads were preprocessed to remove errors, the CDR3 was defined following IMGT conventions as running from the conserved cysteine to phenylalanine. To get clonality, Shannon entropy was normalized by log2 of the number of productive unique TCRs and the result was subtracted from 1. Scalp TCRbeta sequences were cross-referenced with sorted blood CD4 and CD8 repertoires so that the CD4 or CD8 identity of scalp clones could be inferred. The source is immuneACCESS, and TCRdb retained only in-frame sequences with V and J called. Part of the clones is not carried over; for the studies checked, unresolved V genes explain less than half of this, and the remainder is unexplained. The V and J calls and the clone size are those of that table, but D and trimming were determined from the DNA. Present in this sample are about 180,000 clones, around 51% of which were seen just once. Together, the top ten hold roughly a tenth of the sample.

The sample's treatment or condition label is to be understood as: oral pan-JAK inhibitor, 5-10 mg twice daily. Lesional scalp punch biopsies and peripheral blood were obtained from alopecia areata patients. PBMCs were isolated by density centrifugation and stained for CD3, CD4 and CD8, after which CD4+ and CD8+ T cells were sorted on a FACSAria. Its CDR3 holds 13 amino acids, cysteine through phenylalanine. CDR3 DNA only is kept here, 39 bases in frame from base 1. V lost 2 bases and J lost 8 bases; the stretch between them is 12 bases long. Sequences SGDLS (CDR1) and YYNGEE (CDR2) are obtained from the germline V gene. The sample originates from a study of CD8+ T cells in alopecia areata (dated by TCRdb to 2016 to 2019). At the level of the whole study: Treated patients were enrolled in an open-label pilot trial of oral tofacitinib, 5 to 10 mg twice daily, for moderate-to-severe alopecia areata. The RNA source kit depended on sample type: the PAXgene miRNA kit for fixed scalp, the miRNeasy kit for PBMCs, and the RNeasy kit for mouse skin. Disease severity in treated patients was measured with the SALT score, which quantifies the percentage of affected scalp surface area. In both human patients and the C3H/HeJ mouse model, the study applied high-throughput TCRbeta sequencing to look at T cell clonal expansion in alopecia areata. Scalp clonality was compared among normal scalp (n=4), patchy alopecia areata scalp (n=8), and alopecia totalis/universalis scalp (n=8). Tofacitinib was administered for 6 to 18 months, and 6 months of follow-up off drug were then conducted to assess delayed response and recurrence. Scalp tissue and sorted CD4+ and CD8+ peripheral blood T cells from patchy and totalis/universalis alopecia areata patients and from healthy controls were covered by human TCRbeta sequencing. TCRbeta CDR3 regions were amplified by immunoSEQ multiplex PCR using 35 Vbeta forward and 13 Jbeta reverse primers. Biopsies were taken from tofacitinib-treated patients at baseline and again at 4 and 24 weeks into treatment, and several of those patients also had a later scalp biopsy.

Points the paper makes about the study in general: Compared with mice, TCR sequences shared between patients were less clear, possibly partly because of HLA diversity across the patient population. Scalp clonality and the number of expanded CD8+ clones among the top 100 scalp clones were significantly decreased by tofacitinib. Scalp TCR repertoire analysis is complicated because resident alphabeta T cells in normal human skin are also sequenced, whereas mouse skin is dominated by gammadelta T cells. The treated cohort was small, with a single nonresponder, so links between baseline CD8+ expansion and response need larger studies. During tofacitinib treatment, many expanded lesional clones remained in scalp and blood, and this persistence may partly explain relapse after treatment is stopped. Compared with normal scalp, lesional scalp had higher clonality and more expanded CD8+ clones, particularly in alopecia totalis/universalis, a pattern that suggests antigenic drive.

This receptor was identified in a human donor with alopecia areata. Specimen: CD8+ T cells sorted from blood, collected at roughly week 53, from a patient treated with tofacitinib. In this chain, TRBV9 is recombined with TRBJ2-3, with TRBD2 perhaps the D gene, on 5 matching bases. The CDR3 corresponds to CASSVWAEGTQYF. The bases read TGTGCCAGCAGCGTGTGGGCAGAGGGTACGCAGTATTTT.